The 32 T cell receptor beta chains below were found in one sample sequenced in a study of T cells in Graves' hyperthyroidism and ophthalmopathy. Using RNA transcripts as the source, TCR beta CDR3 regions were amplified. The TCR CDR3 first-round RT-PCR relied on the HTBI primer set. TCRdb re-called the multiplex PCR reads with MiXCR, one entry per CDR3 protein. The sample consists of 500,000 to 650,000 distinct CDR3 sequences, 14% of them appearing once. Sequenced sample: blood. The receptors come from a woman in her thirties or forties with Graves' hyperthyroidism.

This chain links TRBV5-1 with TRBJ2-1, with 12 bases identical to TRBD2. Germline CDR1 and CDR2: SGHRS and YFSETQ. With V trimmed by 5 bases and J by 9 bases, 6 bases remained unmatched. The CDR3 is made up of 14 amino acids. The DNA of the CDR3 is TGCGCCAGCAGAAACCTGACTAGCGGGGGTGAGCAGTTCTTC. Protein sequence: CASRNLTSGGEQFF.

For the CDR3, the DNA is TGTGCCAGCAAAAGATCGAGCGGGAGGGCCGGGTCCTACGAGCAGTACTTC. It translates to CASKRSSGRAGSYEQYF. The chain couples TRBV12-3 or TRBV12-4 to TRBJ2-7; 10 bases are a match to TRBD2. This CDR3 is 17 amino acids long. The ends lost 7 bases at V and 1 base at J; junction bases unmatched: 13.

This clonotype has only a few counts. The rearrangement uses TRBV27 and TRBJ2-7; 9 nucleotides match TRBD2. Trimming at V came to 3 bases and at J to 2 bases, leaving 2 bases not matched to a gene. The germline CDR1 and CDR2 sequences are MNHEY and SMNVEV (reference sequence). CDR3 size: 14 residues. CDR3 nucleotide sequence: TGTGCCAGCAGTTTGGGGACTAGCACCTACGAGCAGTACTTC. It specifies CASSLGTSTYEQYF.

This clonotype has just a few counts. The genes are TRBV6-1 and TRBJ2-1; D remains ambiguous. Germline assignment: CDR1 MNHNS and CDR2 SASEGT. The V end lost 5 bases, the J end lost 2 bases, and 10 bases lay between the germline ends. This CDR3 has 14 amino acids. The CDR3 protein is CASSFTQTYNEQFF. CDR3 nucleotide sequence: TGTGCCAGCAGTTTCACCCAAACCTACAATGAGCAGTTCTTC.

This clonotype was seen only a few times. The V and J genes are TRBV12-3 or TRBV12-4 and TRBJ1-3; D not certain. V was cut by 7 bases and J by 0 bases, with 13 bases left in between. This CDR3 is built from 15 residues. The CDR3 loop reads CASNNQLLSGNTIYF. The DNA of the CDR3 is TGTGCCAGCAATAATCAACTTCTCTCTGGAAACACCATATATTTT.

This clonotype was counted only a few times. This sequence joins TRBV20-1 and TRBJ2-5; no clear D. This CDR3 contains 15 residues. Germline lookup yields CDR1 DFQATT and CDR2 SNEGSKA (reference sequence). The V gene lost 3 bases and the J gene lost 4 bases, with 18 bases spanning the gap. The CDR3 is CSASRPRSMGETQYF. Here the CDR3 DNA reads TGCAGTGCTAGCAGGCCCCGGTCTATGGGAGAGACCCAGTACTTC.

J is TRBJ1-4 and V is TRBV4-1, with no clear D. Looked up from germline, CDR1 is MGHRA and CDR2 is YSYEKL. Trimming removed 1 base at V and 5 bases at J, with 14 bases between. There are 16 residues in the CDR3. CDR3 in amino acids: CASSQVLGSSNEKLFF. The CDR3 region has the DNA TGCGCCAGCAGCCAAGTGCTCGGCAGTTCGAATGAAAAACTGTTTTTT.

The table lists this clonotype with many counts. This sequence joins TRBV5-1 and TRBJ2-3, with TRBD2 as a possible D gene (7 bases). There are 15 residues in the CDR3. The germline V and J ends were trimmed by 4 bases and 2 bases, with 14 bases remaining between them. Germline CDR1 SGHRS, CDR2 YFSETQ. The CDR3 DNA is TGCGCCAGCAGCCCCGGGGGGCCGAACACAGATACGCAGTATTTT. As protein: CASSPGGPNTDTQYF.

The rearrangement uses TRBV5-1 and TRBJ2-1; 8 bases fit TRBD2. CDR1 and CDR2 (germline): SGHRS, YFSETQ. The CDR3 runs to 15 residues. V gave up 1 base and J gave up 2 bases; unmatched junction bases: 2. CDR3 DNA: TGCGCCAGCAGCTTGTTGCGGGAGGCCTACAATGAGCAGTTCTTC. Protein product: CASSLLREAYNEQFF.

This clonotype was detected many times. The chain recombines TRBV3-1 with TRBJ2-3; D unclear. The CDR3 sequence is 16 residues long. V was shortened by 4 bases and J by 0 bases, with 14 bases between the two germline ends. Germline-derived CDR1 and CDR2 are LGHDT and YNNKEL (reference sequence). CDR3 region: CASSRGWTSSTDTQYF. CDR3 nucleotide sequence: TGTGCCAGCAGCCGGGGTTGGACGTCTAGCACAGATACGCAGTATTTT.

This clonotype has ten or more counts. The chain joins TRBV19 to TRBJ2-7, with 7 positions matching TRBD1. V dropped 7 bases and J dropped 2; count of bases not matched to a gene: 8. The germline gives CDR1 LNHDA, CDR2 SQIVND (reference sequence). The CDR3 has 14 amino acids. In nucleotides, the CDR3 is TGTGCCAGTACACAGGGGAGCGGCGCCTACGAGCAGTACTTC. Protein: CASTQGSGAYEQYF.

This clonotype was counted many times. V usage is TRBV28 and J usage is TRBJ2-2; the match to TRBD2 covers 11 bases. CDR1 MDHEN and CDR2 SYDVKM come from the germline V gene. The CDR3 sequence is 19 residues long. V lost 5 bases to trimming and J lost 8 bases; unmatched junction nucleotides: 19. CDR3 loop: CASSTYTMTSGNIAGELFF. As DNA, the CDR3 is TGTGCCAGCAGTACATACACGATGACTAGCGGGAATATTGCGGGGGAGCTGTTTTTT.

The sample holds many counts of this clonotype. The J gene is TRBJ1-4, the V gene TRBV20-1; D remains ambiguous. V lost 3 bases to trimming and J lost 10 bases, with 18 bases between them. The CDR3 sequence is 14 residues long. The germline V gene has CDR1 DFQATT and CDR2 SNEGSKA (reference sequence). The CDR3 sequence: CSARFQGAQGKLFF. Written as DNA, the CDR3 is TGCAGTGCTAGGTTTCAAGGTGCACAAGGAAAACTGTTTTTT.

The table lists this clonotype with many counts. The CDR3 DNA reads as TGTGCCAGCAGCGTAGCGGGAGATACGCAGTATTTT. It is translated as CASSVAGDTQYF. The chain has TRBV9 and TRBJ2-3; no clear D gene. Germline lookup yields CDR1 SGDLS and CDR2 YYNGEE. This CDR3 has 12 residues. Trimming left V 0 bases short and J 5 bases short, with 4 bases between.

Ten or more counts support this clonotype. The chain carries TRBV6-1 and TRBJ1-5; TRBD1 might be the D (5 bases). Trimming shortened V by 3 bases and J by 6 bases, and 9 bases separated the two germline ends. Per germline, CDR1 MNHNS and CDR2 SASEGT. The CDR3 consists of 13 residues. This CDR3 is CASSDRAPQPQHF. In nucleotides, the CDR3 is TGTGCCAGCAGTGACAGGGCCCCTCAGCCCCAGCATTTT.

This clonotype came up many times. The chain employs TRBV7-9 and TRBJ2-7; D is ambiguous. Germline CDR1 is SEHNR and CDR2 is FQNEAQ (reference sequence). Deletions cut 1 base from V and 1 base from J, with 8 bases between. The CDR3 runs to 14 residues. The CDR3 is CASSLDGHSYEQYF. CDR3 DNA: TGTGCCAGCAGCTTAGACGGGCATTCCTACGAGCAGTACTTC.

This clonotype was seen ten or more times. The gene calls are TRBV30 and TRBJ2-2; D is unresolved. V lost 2 bases to trimming and J lost 7 bases, with 5 bases between them. CDR3 length: 11 amino acids. Germline CDR1 reads GTSNPN; CDR2 reads SVGIG (reference sequence). The CDR3 spells CAWSRHGELFF. In DNA form, the CDR3 reads TGTGCCTGGAGTCGGCACGGGGAGCTGTTTTTT.

In this sample, this clonotype turned up a few times. This chain uses TRBV10-3 with TRBJ1-5; D gene unclear. Trimming pared 7 bases from V and 5 bases from J, leaving 12 bases between. The length of the CDR3 is 13 residues. Per germline, CDR1 ENHRY and CDR2 SYGVKD. The CDR3: CAIKGQRDQPQHF. For the CDR3, the DNA is TGTGCCATCAAGGGTCAGAGAGATCAGCCCCAGCATTTT.

This clonotype came up a few times. CDR3 region: CASSQPTGLSNSPLHF. The CDR3, as DNA: TGCGCCAGCAGCCAACCGACAGGACTTTCTAATTCACCCCTCCACTTT. The chain joins TRBV5-1 to TRBJ1-6; a weak D match, TRBD1 (6 bases). Trimming stripped 4 bases from V and 6 bases from J, with 17 bases between. This CDR3 spans 16 amino acids. From germline, CDR1 is SGHRS and CDR2 YFSETQ.

This clonotype was seen ten or more times. The rearrangement uses TRBV27 and TRBJ1-2; 9 bases align to TRBD1. Germline values: CDR1 MNHEY, CDR2 SMNVEV (reference sequence). J was trimmed by 6 bases and V by 2 bases; bases with no gene match: 4. The CDR3 has 14 residues. This CDR3 reads CASSLGGTGNGYTF. The CDR3 DNA is TGTGCCAGCAGTTTAGGAGGGACAGGGAATGGCTACACCTTC.

This clonotype came up many times. The chain carries TRBV5-1 and TRBJ2-1; TRBD2 aligns across 14 bases. CDR1 is SGHRS and CDR2 is YFSETQ in the germline V gene. With V trimmed by 0 bases and J by 8 bases, 1 base remained unmatched. The CDR3 runs 15 residues. CDR3 in amino acids: CASSLAGLAGDEQFF. CDR3 nucleotides: TGCGCCAGCAGCTTGGCGGGACTAGCGGGGGATGAGCAGTTCTTC.

The count of this clonotype is one. The rearrangement links TRBV11-2 to TRBJ2-3; 10 bases match TRBD2. CDR1 SGHAT and CDR2 FQNNGV come from the germline V gene. CDR3 length: 15 amino acids. Trimming took 2 bases from V and 4 from J; bases not matched to a gene: 3. The CDR3 protein is CASSLSAGGPDTQYF. The CDR3 region has the DNA TGTGCCAGCAGCTTATCAGCGGGAGGGCCAGATACGCAGTATTTT.

This clonotype has a count of ten or more. The V and J genes are TRBV6-5 and TRBJ2-7, with 8 bases aligning to TRBD1. This CDR3 is built from 16 residues. With V trimmed by 0 bases and J by 5 bases, 9 bases remained unmatched. Germline CDR1 MNHEY, CDR2 SVGAGI. The CDR3 region has the DNA TGTGCCAGCAGTTACTCGGGCGGGACAGGTCACGACGAGCAGTACTTC. It yields the protein CASSYSGGTGHDEQYF.

This clonotype was detected many times. This sequence joins TRBV28 and TRBJ2-7; 14 nucleotides align to TRBD2. CDR3 size: 14 residues. The J segment lost 5 bases and the V segment lost 5 bases, leaving 2 bases of the junction unmatched. The germline V gene has CDR1 MDHEN and CDR2 SYDVKM. The CDR3 region is CASSPTSGRDEQYF. The CDR3 bases are TGTGCCAGCAGTCCGACTAGCGGGAGGGACGAGCAGTACTTC. Looking up the rest from reference TRBV28 and TRBJ2-7 gives the full variable domain: DVKVTQSSRYLVKRTGEKVFLECVQDMDHENMFWYRQDPGLGLRLIYFSYDVKMKEKGDIPEGYSVSREKKERFSLILESASTNQTSMYLCASSPTSGRDEQYFGPGTRLTVT.

This clonotype showed up just once. The J gene is TRBJ2-5, the V gene TRBV28, with a tentative D call TRBD1 (5 bases). Germline values: CDR1 MDHEN, CDR2 SYDVKM. CDR3 length equals 15 residues. With 5 bases removed from V and 7 bases from J, the gap between germline ends came to 20 bases. This CDR3 is CASSPQGQSDRTQYF. Here the CDR3 DNA reads TGTGCCAGCAGTCCACAAGGACAATCAGACCGGACCCAGTACTTC.

This chain joins TRBV7-2 and TRBJ2-3, with D possibly matching TRBD1 (6 bases). Germline V gene data show CDR1 as SGHTA and CDR2 as FQGNSA. Trimming removed 5 bases at V and 2 bases at J, with 17 bases between. There are 16 residues in the CDR3. Written as DNA, the CDR3 is TGTGCCAGCAGCCTGCAAGCAGGGGCCACCACAGATACGCAGTATTTT. Its translation is CASSLQAGATTDTQYF.

In its sample, this clonotype was seen many times. V and J are TRBV3-1 and TRBJ2-4; 10 bases are a match to TRBD2. This CDR3 spans 16 amino acids. Germline V gene lookup returns CDR1 LGHDT and CDR2 YNNKEL (reference sequence). V dropped 6 bases and J dropped 2; count of bases not matched to a gene: 7. CDR3 sequence (DNA): TGTGCCAGCAGATCTAGCGGGAGTGGGCCCAAAAACATTCAGTACTTC. It yields the protein CASRSSGSGPKNIQYF.

This clonotype was seen repeatedly, ten times or more. The rearrangement joins TRBV28 to TRBJ2-1, with 11 bases fitting TRBD2. Germline lookup yields CDR1 MDHEN and CDR2 SYDVKM. Trimming took 6 bases from V and 8 from J; bases not matched to a gene: 9. This CDR3 has 15 residues. The CDR3 coding sequence is TGTGCCAGCAGCAAACTAGCGGGAGTGCGGGATGAGCAGTTCTTC. It translates to CASSKLAGVRDEQFF.

This clonotype came up many times. This chain links TRBV12-3 or TRBV12-4 with TRBJ2-1; TRBD2 aligns across 14 bases. V was clipped by 3 bases and J by 0 bases; unmatched bases: 4. The CDR3 runs to 18 residues. This CDR3 is CASSFGTSGRSSYNEQFF. The CDR3 coding sequence is TGTGCCAGCAGTTTCGGGACTAGCGGGAGAAGCTCCTACAATGAGCAGTTCTTC.

The table lists this clonotype with a few counts. The chain combines TRBV7-3 with TRBJ1-2; TRBD1 matches 10 bases. This CDR3 comprises 15 residues. Germline-derived CDR1 and CDR2 are SGHTA and FQGTGA. V dropped 2 bases and J dropped 7; count of bases not matched to a gene: 7. The CDR3 DNA sequence: TGTGCCAGCAGCTTATCGCCGGGACAGGGGTCTGGCTACACCTTC. It translates to CASSLSPGQGSGYTF.

The sample holds many counts of this clonotype. The rearrangement uses TRBV5-1 and TRBJ2-5; D is undetermined. V lost 3 bases and J 1 base, leaving 7 bases between the germline ends. The CDR3 spans 13 residues. The germline V gene encodes CDR1 SGHRS and CDR2 YFSETQ. This CDR3 reads CASSSTSQETQYF. The CDR3 DNA reads as TGCGCCAGCAGCTCGACCTCCCAAGAGACCCAGTACTTC.

This chain joins TRBV28 and TRBJ2-5, with 7 bases aligning to TRBD1. V trimming: 4 bases; J trimming: 4 bases; junction bases outside the gene matches: 9. Germline V gene sequence: CDR1 MDHEN, CDR2 SYDVKM. This CDR3 comprises 15 residues. The CDR3 sequence is CASSSYDRAGETQYF. The DNA for the CDR3 is TGTGCCAGCAGTTCCTACGACAGGGCGGGAGAGACCCAGTACTTC.